This TCR beta chain is drawn from a study of T cells in Graves' hyperthyroidism and ophthalmopathy. The germline CDR1 and CDR2 sequences are SEHNR and FQNEAQ (reference sequence). The V and J ends lost 7 bases and 0 bases respectively, with 9 bases between them. This CDR3 spans 14 amino acids. The source of the PBMCs was approximately 9.5 ml of fresh peripheral blood. Amplification targeted TCR beta CDR3 regions from RNA transcripts. HTBI primers were used for first-round RT-PCR of the TCR CDR3. In TCRdb, the multiplex PCR reads were re-called with MiXCR into one record per CDR3 protein. The repertoire holds about 360,000 distinct CDR3 sequences, with around an eighth as singletons.

Sequencing was carried out using blood. The J gene is TRBJ2-2, the V gene TRBV7-9, with D possibly TRBD2 on 5 matching bases. This sequence originates from a man aged 30-40 years with Graves' hyperthyroidism that later progressed to Graves' ophthalmopathy. This CDR3 reads CASTSLANTGELFF. The CDR3 DNA follows: TGTGCCAGCACCTCACTAGCGAACACCGGGGAGCTGTTTTTT. The full variable domain, completed using reference TRBV7-9 and TRBJ2-2, is DTGVSQNPRHKITKRGQNVTFRCDPISEHNRLYWYRQTLGQGPEFLTYFQNEAQLEKSRLLSDRFSAERPKGSFSTLEIQRTEQGDSAMYLCASTSLANTGELFFGEGSRLTVL.